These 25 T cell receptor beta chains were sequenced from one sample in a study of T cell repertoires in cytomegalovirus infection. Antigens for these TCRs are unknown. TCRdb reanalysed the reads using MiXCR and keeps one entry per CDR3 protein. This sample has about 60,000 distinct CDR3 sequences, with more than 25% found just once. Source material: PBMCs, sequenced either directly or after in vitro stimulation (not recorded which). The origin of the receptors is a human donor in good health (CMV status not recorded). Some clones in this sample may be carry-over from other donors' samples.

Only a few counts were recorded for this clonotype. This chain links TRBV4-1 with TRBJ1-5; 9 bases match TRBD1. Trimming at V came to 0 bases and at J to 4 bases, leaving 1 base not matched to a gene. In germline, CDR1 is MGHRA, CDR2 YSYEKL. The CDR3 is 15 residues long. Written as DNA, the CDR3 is TGCGCCAGCAGCCAAGATGGACAGGGGAATCAGCCCCAGCATTTT. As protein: CASSQDGQGNQPQHF.

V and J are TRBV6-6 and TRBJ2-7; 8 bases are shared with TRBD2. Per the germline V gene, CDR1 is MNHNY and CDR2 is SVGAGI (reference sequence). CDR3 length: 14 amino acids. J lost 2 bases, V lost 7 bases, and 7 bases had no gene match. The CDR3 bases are TGTGCCAGCAACTTAGCGGGATCCACCTACGAGCAGTACTTC. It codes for CASNLAGSTYEQYF.

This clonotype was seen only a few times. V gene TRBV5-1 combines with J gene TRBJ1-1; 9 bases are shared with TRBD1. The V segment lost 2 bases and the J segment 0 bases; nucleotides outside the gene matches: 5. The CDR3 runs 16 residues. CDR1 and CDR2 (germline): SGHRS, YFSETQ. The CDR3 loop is CASSLQGAGVNTEAFF. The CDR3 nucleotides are TGCGCCAGCAGCTTACAGGGGGCCGGGGTGAACACTGAAGCTTTCTTT.

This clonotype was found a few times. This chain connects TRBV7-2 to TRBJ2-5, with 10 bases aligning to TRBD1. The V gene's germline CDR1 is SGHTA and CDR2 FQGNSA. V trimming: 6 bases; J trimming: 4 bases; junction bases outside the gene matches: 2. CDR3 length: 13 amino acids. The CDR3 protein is CASRDRGGETQYF. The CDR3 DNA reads TGTGCCAGCAGGGACAGGGGGGGAGAGACCCAGTACTTC.

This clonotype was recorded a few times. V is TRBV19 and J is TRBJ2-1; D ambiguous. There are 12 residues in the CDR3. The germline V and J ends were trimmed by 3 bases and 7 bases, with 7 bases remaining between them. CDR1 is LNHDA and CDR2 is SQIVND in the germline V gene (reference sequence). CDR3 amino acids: CASSMWGNEQFF. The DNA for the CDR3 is TGTGCCAGTAGTATGTGGGGAAATGAGCAGTTCTTC.

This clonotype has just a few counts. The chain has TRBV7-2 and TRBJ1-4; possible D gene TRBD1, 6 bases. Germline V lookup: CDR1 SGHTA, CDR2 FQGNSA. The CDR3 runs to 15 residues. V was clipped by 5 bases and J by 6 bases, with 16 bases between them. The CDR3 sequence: CASSDPDRQHEKLFF. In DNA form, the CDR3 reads TGTGCCAGCAGCGATCCGGACAGACAACATGAAAAACTGTTTTTT.

The CDR3 region is CASSGGGQIEAFF. The CDR3 DNA is TGTGCCAGCAGTGGCGGGGGACAGATAGAAGCTTTCTTT. The chain uses TRBV6-1 and TRBJ1-1, with 7 bases matching TRBD1. The germline CDR1 and CDR2 sequences are MNHNS and SASEGT. Unmatched junction bases numbered 7, after V lost 4 bases and J lost 8 bases. The CDR3 runs 13 residues.

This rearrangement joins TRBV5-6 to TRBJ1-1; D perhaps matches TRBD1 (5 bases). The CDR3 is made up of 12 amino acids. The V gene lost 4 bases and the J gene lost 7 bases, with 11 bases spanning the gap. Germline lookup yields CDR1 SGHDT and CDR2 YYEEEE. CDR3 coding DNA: TGTGCCAGCAGCCTCAGGGTTGTTGAAGCTTTCTTT. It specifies CASSLRVVEAFF. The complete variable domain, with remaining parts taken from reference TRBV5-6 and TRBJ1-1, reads DAGVTQSPTHLIKTRGQQVTLRCSPKSGHDTVSWYQQALGQGPQFIFQYYEEEERQRGNFPDRFSGHQFPNYSSELNVNALLLGDSALYLCASSLRVVEAFFGQGTRLTVV.

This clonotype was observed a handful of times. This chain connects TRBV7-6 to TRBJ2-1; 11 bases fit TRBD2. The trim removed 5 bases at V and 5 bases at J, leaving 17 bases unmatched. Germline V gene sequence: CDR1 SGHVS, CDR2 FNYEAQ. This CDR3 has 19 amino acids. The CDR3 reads CASSTGAHLAGGRDNEQFF. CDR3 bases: TGTGCCAGCAGCACAGGTGCACACTTAGCGGGGGGGCGCGACAATGAGCAGTTCTTC. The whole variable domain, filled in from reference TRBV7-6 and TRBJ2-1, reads GAGVSQSPRYKVTKRGQDVALRCDPISGHVSLYWYRQALGQGPEFLTYFNYEAQQDKSGLPNDRFSAERPEGSISTLTIQRTEQRDSAMYRCASSTGAHLAGGRDNEQFFGPGTRLTVL.

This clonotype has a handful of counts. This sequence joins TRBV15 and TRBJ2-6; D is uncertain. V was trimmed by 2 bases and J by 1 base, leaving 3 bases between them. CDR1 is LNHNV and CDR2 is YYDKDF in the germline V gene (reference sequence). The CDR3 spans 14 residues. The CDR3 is CATSRISGANVLTF. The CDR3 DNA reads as TGTGCCACCAGCAGAATTTCTGGGGCCAACGTCCTGACTTTC.

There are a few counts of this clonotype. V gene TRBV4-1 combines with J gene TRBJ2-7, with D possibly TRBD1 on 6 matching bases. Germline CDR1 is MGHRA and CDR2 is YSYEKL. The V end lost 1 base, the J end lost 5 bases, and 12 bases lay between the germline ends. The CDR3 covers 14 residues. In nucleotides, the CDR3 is TGCGCCAGCAGCCAAGGGCAGGGGCTAGACGAGCAGTACTTC. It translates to CASSQGQGLDEQYF.

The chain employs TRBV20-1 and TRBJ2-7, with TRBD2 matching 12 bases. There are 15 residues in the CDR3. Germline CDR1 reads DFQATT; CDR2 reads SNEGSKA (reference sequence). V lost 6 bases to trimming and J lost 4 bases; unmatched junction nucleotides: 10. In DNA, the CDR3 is TGCAGTGCCCCAGTGCTAGCGGGGGGGAGGTACGAGCAGTACTTC. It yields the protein CSAPVLAGGRYEQYF.

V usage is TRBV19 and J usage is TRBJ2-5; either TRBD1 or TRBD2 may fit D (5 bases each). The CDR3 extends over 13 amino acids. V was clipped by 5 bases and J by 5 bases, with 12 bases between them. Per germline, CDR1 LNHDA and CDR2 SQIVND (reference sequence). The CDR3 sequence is CASSRGVQETQYF. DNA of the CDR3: TGTGCCAGTAGTCGAGGGGTGCAGGAGACCCAGTACTTC.

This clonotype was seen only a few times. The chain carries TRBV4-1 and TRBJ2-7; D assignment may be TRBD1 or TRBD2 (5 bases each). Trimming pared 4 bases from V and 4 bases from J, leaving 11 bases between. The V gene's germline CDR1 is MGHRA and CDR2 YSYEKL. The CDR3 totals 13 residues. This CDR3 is CASSLGRLYEQYF. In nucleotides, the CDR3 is TGCGCCAGCAGCCTGGGACGGCTATACGAGCAGTACTTC.

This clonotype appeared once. The CDR3 spells CASSREQSSYNEQFF. CDR3 DNA sequence: TGTGCCAGCAGTAGGGAACAGAGCTCCTACAATGAGCAGTTCTTC. The chain employs TRBV2 and TRBJ2-1; D is undetermined. Trimming stripped 5 bases from V and 0 bases from J, with 11 bases between. The CDR3 length is 15 residues. CDR1 is SNHLY and CDR2 is FYNNEI in the germline V gene. Full variable domain (rest looked up from reference TRBV2 and TRBJ2-1): EPEVTQTPSHQVTQMGQEVILRCVPISNHLYFYWYRQILGQKVEFLVSFYNNEISEKSEIFDDQFSVERPDGSNFTLKIRSTKLEDSAMYFCASSREQSSYNEQFFGPGTRLTVL.

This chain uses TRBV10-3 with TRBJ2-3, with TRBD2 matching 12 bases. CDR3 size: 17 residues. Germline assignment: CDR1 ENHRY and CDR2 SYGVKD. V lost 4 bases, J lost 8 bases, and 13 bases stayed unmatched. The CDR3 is CAISVSTSGGREGTQYF. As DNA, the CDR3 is TGTGCCATCAGTGTCTCGACTAGCGGGGGCCGGGAAGGTACGCAGTATTTT.

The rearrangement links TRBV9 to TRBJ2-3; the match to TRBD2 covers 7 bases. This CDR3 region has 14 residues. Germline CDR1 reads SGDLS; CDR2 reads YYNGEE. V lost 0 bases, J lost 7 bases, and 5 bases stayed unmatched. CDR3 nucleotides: TGTGCCAGCAGCGTAGTGGCTAGCGGATATACGCAGTATTTT. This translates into CASSVVASGYTQYF.

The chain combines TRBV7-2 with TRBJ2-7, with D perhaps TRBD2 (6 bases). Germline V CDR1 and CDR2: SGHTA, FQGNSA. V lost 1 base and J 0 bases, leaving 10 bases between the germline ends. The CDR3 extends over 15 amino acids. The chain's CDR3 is CASSLVGSGSYEQYF. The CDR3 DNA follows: TGTGCCAGCAGCTTAGTCGGGAGTGGCTCCTACGAGCAGTACTTC.

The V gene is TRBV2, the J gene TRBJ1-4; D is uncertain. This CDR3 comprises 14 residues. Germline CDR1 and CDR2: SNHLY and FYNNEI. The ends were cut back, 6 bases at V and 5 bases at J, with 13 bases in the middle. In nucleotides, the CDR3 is TGTGCCAGCAGCGATAGGGCGGAAAATGAAAAACTGTTTTTT. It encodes CASSDRAENEKLFF.

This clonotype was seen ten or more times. CDR3 nucleotide sequence: TGTGCCAGCAGCTTAAGCGGCGGGGGTAACGCAGATACGCAGTATTTT. This codes for CASSLSGGGNADTQYF. This sequence joins TRBV7-2 and TRBJ2-3, with 7 positions matching TRBD2. This CDR3 region has 16 residues. V trimming: 2 bases; J trimming: 4 bases; junction bases outside the gene matches: 9. In germline, CDR1 is SGHTA, CDR2 FQGNSA.

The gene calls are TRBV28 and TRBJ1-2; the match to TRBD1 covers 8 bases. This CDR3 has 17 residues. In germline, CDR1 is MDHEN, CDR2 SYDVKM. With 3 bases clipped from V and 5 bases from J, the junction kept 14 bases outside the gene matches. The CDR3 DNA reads TGTGCCAGCAGTTTGGGGACAGGACCCGGGGCAGAGTATGGCTACACCTTC. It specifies CASSLGTGPGAEYGYTF.

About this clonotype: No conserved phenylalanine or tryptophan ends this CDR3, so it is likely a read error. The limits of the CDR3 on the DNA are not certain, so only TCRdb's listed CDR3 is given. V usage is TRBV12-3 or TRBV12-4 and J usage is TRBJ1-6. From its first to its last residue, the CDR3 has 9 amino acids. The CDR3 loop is CASSLPTCS.

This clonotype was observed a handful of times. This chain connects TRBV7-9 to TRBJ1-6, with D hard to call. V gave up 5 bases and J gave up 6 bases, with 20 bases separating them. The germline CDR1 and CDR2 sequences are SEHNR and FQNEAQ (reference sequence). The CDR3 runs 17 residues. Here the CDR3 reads CASSPKRTGWGNSPLHF. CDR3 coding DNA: TGTGCCAGCAGCCCAAAAAGGACGGGGTGGGGTAATTCACCCCTCCACTTT.

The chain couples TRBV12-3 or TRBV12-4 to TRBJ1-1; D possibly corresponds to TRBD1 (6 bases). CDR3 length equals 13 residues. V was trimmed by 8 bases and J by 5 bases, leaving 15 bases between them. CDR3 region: CASGQFLGTEAFF. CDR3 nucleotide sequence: TGTGCCAGCGGACAGTTCCTTGGGACTGAAGCTTTCTTT.

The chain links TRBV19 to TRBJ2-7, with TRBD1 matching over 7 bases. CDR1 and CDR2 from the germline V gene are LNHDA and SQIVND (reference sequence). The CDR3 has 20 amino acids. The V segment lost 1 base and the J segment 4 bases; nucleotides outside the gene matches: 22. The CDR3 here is CASSIAGDINLRDSCYEQYF. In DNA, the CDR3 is TGTGCCAGTAGTATAGCTGGGGACATCAACCTCCGGGACAGTTGTTACGAGCAGTACTTC.